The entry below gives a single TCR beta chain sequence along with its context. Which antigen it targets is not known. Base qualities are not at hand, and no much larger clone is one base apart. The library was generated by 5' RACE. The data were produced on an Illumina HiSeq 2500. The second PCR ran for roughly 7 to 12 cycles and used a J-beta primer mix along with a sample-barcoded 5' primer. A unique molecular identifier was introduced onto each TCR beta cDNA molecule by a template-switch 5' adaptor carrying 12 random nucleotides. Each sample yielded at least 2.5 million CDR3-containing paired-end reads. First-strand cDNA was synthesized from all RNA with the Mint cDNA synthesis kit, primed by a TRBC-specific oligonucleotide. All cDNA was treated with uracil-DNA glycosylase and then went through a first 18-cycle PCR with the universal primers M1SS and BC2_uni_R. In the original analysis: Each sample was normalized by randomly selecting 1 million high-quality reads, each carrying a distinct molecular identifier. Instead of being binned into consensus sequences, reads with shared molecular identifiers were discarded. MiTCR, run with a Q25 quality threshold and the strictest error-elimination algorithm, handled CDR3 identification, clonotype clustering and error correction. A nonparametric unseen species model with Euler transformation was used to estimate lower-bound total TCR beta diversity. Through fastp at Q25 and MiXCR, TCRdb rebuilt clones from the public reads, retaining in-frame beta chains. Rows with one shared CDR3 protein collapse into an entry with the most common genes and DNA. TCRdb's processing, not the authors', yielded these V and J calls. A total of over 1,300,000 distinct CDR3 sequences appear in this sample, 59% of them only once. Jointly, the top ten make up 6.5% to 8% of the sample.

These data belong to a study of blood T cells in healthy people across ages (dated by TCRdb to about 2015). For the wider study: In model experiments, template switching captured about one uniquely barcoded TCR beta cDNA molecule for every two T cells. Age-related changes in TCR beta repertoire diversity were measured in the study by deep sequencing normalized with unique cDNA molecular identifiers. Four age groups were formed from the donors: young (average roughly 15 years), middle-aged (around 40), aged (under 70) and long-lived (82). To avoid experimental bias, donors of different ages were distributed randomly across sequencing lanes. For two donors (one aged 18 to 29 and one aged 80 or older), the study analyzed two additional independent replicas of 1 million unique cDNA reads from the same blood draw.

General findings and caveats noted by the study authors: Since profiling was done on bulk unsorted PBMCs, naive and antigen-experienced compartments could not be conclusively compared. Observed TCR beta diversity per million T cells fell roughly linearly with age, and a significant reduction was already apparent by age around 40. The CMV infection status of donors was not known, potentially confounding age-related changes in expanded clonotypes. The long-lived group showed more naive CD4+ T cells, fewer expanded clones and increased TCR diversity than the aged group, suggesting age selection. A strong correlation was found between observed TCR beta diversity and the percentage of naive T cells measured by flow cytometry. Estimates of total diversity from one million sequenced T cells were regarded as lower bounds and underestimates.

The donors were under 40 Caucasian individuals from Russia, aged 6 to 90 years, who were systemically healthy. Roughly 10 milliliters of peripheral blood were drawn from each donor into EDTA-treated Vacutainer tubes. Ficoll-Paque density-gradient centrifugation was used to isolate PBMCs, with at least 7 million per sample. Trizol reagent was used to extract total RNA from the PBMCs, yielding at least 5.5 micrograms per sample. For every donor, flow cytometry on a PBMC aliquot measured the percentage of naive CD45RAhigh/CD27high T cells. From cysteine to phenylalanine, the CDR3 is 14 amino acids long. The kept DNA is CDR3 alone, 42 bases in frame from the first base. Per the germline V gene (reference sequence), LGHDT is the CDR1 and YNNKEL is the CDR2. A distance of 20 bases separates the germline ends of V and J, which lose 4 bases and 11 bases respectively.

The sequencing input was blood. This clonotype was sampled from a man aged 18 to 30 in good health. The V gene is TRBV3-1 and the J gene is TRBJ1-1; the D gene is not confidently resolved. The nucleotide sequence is TGTGCCAGCAGCCGCTTGGACGGGTTTTTTAGGGCTTTCTTT. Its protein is CASSRLDGFFRAFF.